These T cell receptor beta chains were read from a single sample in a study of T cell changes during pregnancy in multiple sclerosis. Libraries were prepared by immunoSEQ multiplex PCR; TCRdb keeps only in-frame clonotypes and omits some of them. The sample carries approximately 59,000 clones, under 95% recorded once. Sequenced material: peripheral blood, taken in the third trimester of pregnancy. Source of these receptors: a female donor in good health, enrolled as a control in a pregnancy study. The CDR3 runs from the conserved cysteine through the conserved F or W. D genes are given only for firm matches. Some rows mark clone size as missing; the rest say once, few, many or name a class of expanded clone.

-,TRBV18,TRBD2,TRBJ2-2,TGTGCCAGCTCGCTAACTAGCGCCCAGAACACCGGGGAGCTGTTTTTT,CASSLTSAQNTGELFF
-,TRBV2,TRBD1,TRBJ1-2,TGTGCCAGCAGTGCCAACCTTGGACAGGGGACCATCTATGGCTACACCTTC,CASSANLGQGTIYGYTF
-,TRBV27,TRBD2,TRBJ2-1,TGTGCCAGCTCAACCGGGACTAGCGGGGGGGTGCGGGAGCAGTTCTTC,CASSTGTSGGVREQFF
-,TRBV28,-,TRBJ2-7,TGTGCCAGCAGCCCGAGCTCCTACGAGCAGTACTTC,CASSPSSYEQYF
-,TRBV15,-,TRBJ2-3,TGTGCCACCAGCAGAGATAGGCGGGGAGGTACAGATACGCAGTATTTT,CATSRDRRGGTDTQYF
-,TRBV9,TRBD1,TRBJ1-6,TGTGCCAGCAGCGTCGAACAGGGGGCTGGTAATTCACCCCTCCACTTT,CASSVEQGAGNSPLHF
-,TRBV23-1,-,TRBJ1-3,TGCGCCAGCAGCCTATCCACAGGGCCTGGAAACACCATATATTTT,CASSLSTGPGNTIYF
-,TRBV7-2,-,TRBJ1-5,TGTGCCAGCAGCTTAGTAGGGGATAGCAATCAGCCCCAGCATTTT,CASSLVGDSNQPQHF
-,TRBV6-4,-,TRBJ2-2,TGTGCCAGCAGCTTGACAGGATACACCGGGGAGCTGTTTTTT,CASSLTGYTGELFF
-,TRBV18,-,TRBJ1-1,TGTGCCAGCTCTCACACCGACAGCCCTCACGGAGCAGCTGAAGCTTTCTTT,CASSHTDSPHGAAEAFF
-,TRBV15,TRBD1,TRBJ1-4,TGTGCCACCAGCAGAGATTGGACAGGCATAAATGAAAAACTGTTTTTT,CATSRDWTGINEKLFF
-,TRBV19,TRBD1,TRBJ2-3,TGTGCCACCCACCCCCCGACAGGGGGCAGAGATACGCAGTATTTT,CATHPPTGGRDTQYF
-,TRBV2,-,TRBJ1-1,TGTGCCAGCAGGGGTGACATGAACACTGAAGCTTTCTTT,CASRGDMNTEAFF
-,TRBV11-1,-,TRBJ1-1,TGTGCCAGCAGCCTCGGACAGAGAAACACTGAAGCTTTCTTT,CASSLGQRNTEAFF
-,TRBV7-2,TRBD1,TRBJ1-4,TGTGCCAGCAGCTTAGGGGACAGGGTGACCGAAAAACTGTTTTTT,CASSLGDRVTEKLFF
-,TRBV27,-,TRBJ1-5,TGTGCCAGCAGTTTACTCCCCAGGGTTAATCAGCCCCAGCATTTT,CASSLLPRVNQPQHF
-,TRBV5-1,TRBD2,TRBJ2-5,TGCGCCAGCAGCTTACTGCTAGCGGGGAGCCAAGAGACCCAGTACTTC,CASSLLLAGSQETQYF
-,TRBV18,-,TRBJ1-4,TGTGCCAGCTCACCACAGTCGTCCCGAGGGAAACTGTTTTTT,CASSPQSSRGKLFF
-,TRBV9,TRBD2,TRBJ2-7,TGTGCCAGCAGCGTAGGAGGACTAGCCTCCTCCGAGCAGTACTTC,CASSVGGLASSEQYF
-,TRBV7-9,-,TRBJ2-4,TGTGCCAGCAGCCCAAGCCAGGGATCTGGTACCAAAAACATTCAGTACTTC,CASSPSQGSGTKNIQYF
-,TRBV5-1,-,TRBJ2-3,TGCGCCAGCAGCTTGCAACACCCAGGGGCCACAGATACGCAGTATTTT,CASSLQHPGATDTQYF
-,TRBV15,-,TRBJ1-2,TGTGCCACCAGCAGTTGGGAGAATTTAAGGTTTACTTATACCTATGGCTACACCTTC,CATSSWENLRFTYTYGYTF
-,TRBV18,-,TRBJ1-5,TGTGCCAGCTCACCAGGGTCAGGACAGCCCCAGCATTTT,CASSPGSGQPQHF
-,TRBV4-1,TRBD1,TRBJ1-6,TGCGCCAGCAGCCTAGTCCAGGACAGGCAAATTCCTAATTCACCCCTCCACTTT,CASSLVQDRQIPNSPLHF
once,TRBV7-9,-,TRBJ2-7,TGTGCCGTAGAGAGAATAGCGGCTGATACCTACGAGCAGTACTTC,CAVERIAADTYEQYF
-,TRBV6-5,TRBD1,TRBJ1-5,TGTGCCAGCAGTTGGACAGGGGGAGGCCAGCCCCAGCATTTT,CASSWTGGGQPQHF
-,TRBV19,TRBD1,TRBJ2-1,TGTGCCAGTAGTTCGACAGGGGAGAGGGGCGATGAGCAGTTCTTC,CASSSTGERGDEQFF
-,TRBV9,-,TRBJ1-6,TGTGCCAGCAGCGTAACGCAACTTAATTCACCCCTCCACTTT,CASSVTQLNSPLHF
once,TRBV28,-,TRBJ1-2,TGTGCCAGCTCGAAGGGACTAGGCTATGGCTACACCTTC,CASSKGLGYGYTF
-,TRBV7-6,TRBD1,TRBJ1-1,TGTGCCAGCAGCCCTAGGCAAGGGGGCGCTGAGGCTTTCTTT,CASSPRQGGAEAFF
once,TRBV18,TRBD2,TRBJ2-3,TGTGCCAGCTCCCCTCCCGCTAGCGGGGGACCCGACACAGATACGCAGTATTTT,CASSPPASGGPDTDTQYF
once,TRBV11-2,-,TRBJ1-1,TGTGCCAGCAGCTTAAGAGGTCCCGTGAACACTGAAGCTTTCTTT,CASSLRGPVNTEAFF
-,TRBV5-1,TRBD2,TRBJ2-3,TGCGCCAGCAGCCCCACTAGCGGCACAGATACGCAGTATTTT,CASSPTSGTDTQYF